This passage covers 19 T cell receptor beta chains from one sample sequenced in a study of naive and memory T cell subsets. Treatment of the sample: skin biopsy from PPD injection site in Mantoux-positive individual. An oligonucleotide containing a UMI was ligated to the 3' end of TCR cDNA. Amplification of ligated cDNA took four PCR rounds with SP2 and nested alpha and beta constant primers. TCRdb re-called the UMI-ligation and nested PCR reads through MiXCR, storing one row per CDR3 protein. The sample holds about 37,000 distinct CDR3 sequences, approximately 9.9% seen once. The specimen was skin, collected from a tuberculin skin test site. Source of these receptors: an adult in good health.

The rearrangement uses TRBV11-3 and TRBJ2-7; 7 bases line up with TRBD2. The CDR3 has 14 amino acids. Germline loops: CDR1 SGHNT, CDR2 YENEEA. The V gene end was trimmed by 2 bases and the J gene end by 1 base; junction bases not matched to a gene: 2. CDR3 DNA: TGTGCCAGCAGCTTAACGGGGGGATCCTACGAGCAGTACTTC. Protein product: CASSLTGGSYEQYF. The full variable domain, with the rest looked up from reference TRBV11-3 and TRBJ2-7, is EAGVVQSPRYKIIEKKQPVAFWCNPISGHNTLYWYLQNLGQGPELLIRYENEEAVDDSQLPKDRFSAERLKGVDSTLKIQPAELGDSAVYLCASSLTGGSYEQYFGPGTRLTVT.

J is TRBJ2-1 and V is TRBV14; D unresolved. This CDR3 spans 13 amino acids. V lost 2 bases, J lost 9 bases, and 11 bases lay in between. Germline V gene lookup returns CDR1 SGHDN and CDR2 FVKESK. As DNA, the CDR3 is TGTGCCAGCAGCCAAACGGCGCTAGGTGAGCAGTTCTTC. Amino acid sequence: CASSQTALGEQFF.

Many counts were recorded for this clonotype. The chain employs TRBV5-5 and TRBJ1-1; no reliable D call. The CDR3 has 13 amino acids. Deletions cut 1 base from V and 2 bases from J, with 6 bases between. CDR1 and CDR2 (germline): SGHKS, YYEKEE (reference sequence). CDR3 in amino acids: CASSLLANTEAFF. The CDR3 nucleotides are TGTGCCAGCAGCTTGTTAGCAAACACTGAAGCTTTCTTT.

This clonotype has a handful of counts. The chain is built from TRBV5-5 and TRBJ2-1; 12 nucleotides agree with TRBD2. This CDR3 has 18 amino acids. In germline, CDR1 is SGHKS, CDR2 YYEKEE (reference sequence). The trim removed 0 bases at V and 9 bases at J, leaving 13 bases unmatched. CDR3 DNA: TGTGCCAGCAGCTTGGTTATTTGGACTAGCGGGAAGGGCGGTGAGCAGTTCTTC. Translated, it gives CASSLVIWTSGKGGEQFF.

Ten or more counts support this clonotype. The V and J genes are TRBV20-1 and TRBJ2-2; the D is unclear. Per germline, CDR1 DFQATT and CDR2 SNEGSKA (reference sequence). CDR3 length equals 13 residues. Here the CDR3 DNA reads TGCAGCGCCCCCCCGTCTGGCGCCGGGGAGCTGTTTTTT. Protein product: CSAPPSGAGELFF.

The CDR3 DNA is TGTGCCATCAGTGGGCTTATGAACACTGAAGCTTTCTTT. Translated: CAISGLMNTEAFF. J is TRBJ1-1 and V is TRBV10-3, with unresolved D. CDR3 length equals 13 residues. Between the trimmed V and J ends, which lost 4 bases and 0 bases, there was a span of 6 bases. The germline CDR1 and CDR2 sequences are ENHRY and SYGVKD.

This clonotype occurred a few times. The chain couples TRBV5-1 to TRBJ1-2; 8 bases align to TRBD1. There are 16 residues in the CDR3. V shed 0 bases and J 4 bases; nucleotides not matched to a gene: 8. CDR1 SGHRS and CDR2 YFSETQ come from the germline V gene. This CDR3 is CASSLGQGRAIYGYTF. CDR3 bases: TGCGCCAGCAGCTTGGGACAGGGGCGAGCTATCTATGGCTACACCTTC.

This clonotype was recorded many times. This chain uses TRBV7-2 with TRBJ2-7, with 7 bases that match TRBD1. Unmatched junction bases numbered 8, after V lost 0 bases and J lost 0 bases. The CDR3 contains 17 residues. CDR1 SGHTA and CDR2 FQGNSA come from the germline V gene. The CDR3 sequence is CASSLAGLRDSSYEQYF. DNA of the CDR3: TGTGCCAGCAGCTTAGCGGGGCTCCGGGACAGCTCCTACGAGCAGTACTTC.

J is TRBJ1-1 and V is TRBV27; 9 nucleotides align to TRBD1. The junction had 12 bases not matched to a gene; V was cut back by 6 bases and J by 4 bases. Per the germline V gene, CDR1 is MNHEY and CDR2 is SMNVEV (reference sequence). This CDR3 has 16 residues. CDR3 sequence (DNA): TGTGCCAGCAGCGGGACAGGGCGGTTTGGAAGCACTGAAGCTTTCTTT. This encodes CASSGTGRFGSTEAFF.

This clonotype was counted ten times or more. The chain combines TRBV2 with TRBJ2-5; D may match TRBD1 or TRBD2 (5 bases each). V lost 4 bases and J lost 5, with 14 bases in between. This CDR3 is 14 amino acids long. Germline-derived CDR1 and CDR2 are SNHLY and FYNNEI. The CDR3, as DNA: TGTGCCAGCAGTGGGTATAGGGGAGTGGAGACCCAGTACTTC. Translated, it gives CASSGYRGVETQYF. The full variable domain, with the rest looked up from reference TRBV2 and TRBJ2-5, is EPEVTQTPSHQVTQMGQEVILRCVPISNHLYFYWYRQILGQKVEFLVSFYNNEISEKSEIFDDQFSVERPDGSNFTLKIRSTKLEDSAMYFCASSGYRGVETQYFGPGTRLLVL.

This clonotype showed up many times. V is TRBV2 and J is TRBJ2-1, with TRBD2 identical over 13 bases. Germline V gene lookup returns CDR1 SNHLY and CDR2 FYNNEI. After removal of 5 bases from V and 9 bases from J, the junction contained 7 bases not matched to a gene. This CDR3 contains 15 residues. CDR3 region: CASSSGLAGEVEQFF. For the CDR3, the DNA is TGTGCCAGCAGTTCCGGACTAGCGGGGGAGGTTGAGCAGTTCTTC.

In its sample, this clonotype was seen once. The genes are TRBV5-6 and TRBJ1-1; D might be TRBD1 (5 bases). V dropped 0 bases and J dropped 3 bases, with 9 bases sitting between them. Germline V gene lookup returns CDR1 SGHDT and CDR2 YYEEEE. CDR3 length: 14 residues. The CDR3 region is CASSLETEYTEAFF. DNA of the CDR3: TGTGCCAGCAGCTTGGAGACAGAATACACTGAAGCTTTCTTT.

This chain links TRBV12-3 or TRBV12-4 with TRBJ1-1; 7 bases line up with TRBD1. The CDR3 has 12 amino acids. Unmatched junction bases numbered 3, after V lost 1 base and J lost 10 bases. The CDR3 protein is CASSLDYRGAFF. CDR3 DNA: TGTGCCAGCAGTTTAGATTACAGGGGAGCTTTCTTT.

This clonotype appeared a few times. Germline is not matched at one junction end, which may reflect a read error. V is TRBV20-1 and J is TRBJ1-2; D remains ambiguous. The CDR3 loop spans 13 amino acids. In germline, CDR1 is DFQATT, CDR2 SNEGSKA (reference sequence). The CDR3 DNA sequence: TGCAGTGCTAGTGGAAGGACTAACTATGGCGACACCTTC. Its translation is CSASGRTNYGDTF.

This clonotype was recorded many times. The rearrangement links TRBV18 to TRBJ2-5; D gene unclear. The CDR3 contains 15 residues. V was shortened by 2 bases and J by 2 bases, with 12 bases between the two germline ends. CDR1 is KGHSH, CDR2 LQKENI, per germline. This CDR3 reads CASSPIQARQETQYF. Written as DNA, the CDR3 is TGTGCCAGCTCACCAATCCAGGCAAGACAAGAGACCCAGTACTTC.

V gene TRBV20-1 combines with J gene TRBJ2-3; D gene unclear. Germline lookup yields CDR1 DFQATT and CDR2 SNEGSKA (reference sequence). V was cut by 1 base and J by 11 bases, with 13 bases left in between. The CDR3 is 12 amino acids. Written as DNA, the CDR3 is TGCAGTGCTAGAGCCCGGCCGGTGGAGCAGTATTTT. It specifies CSARARPVEQYF.

The chain has TRBV6-2 or TRBV6-3 and TRBJ2-1, with 9 nucleotides matching TRBD1. Trimming at V came to 2 bases and at J to 7 bases, leaving 9 bases not matched to a gene. Looked up from germline, CDR1 is MNHEY and CDR2 is SVGEGT. This CDR3 contains 16 residues. CDR3 region: CASSYPQGALGNEQFF. CDR3 bases: TGTGCCAGCAGTTACCCACAGGGGGCCTTAGGGAATGAGCAGTTCTTC.

This clonotype qualifies as medium-sized. This chain joins TRBV27 and TRBJ2-5, with TRBD1 matching 7 bases. The CDR3 spans 15 residues. Germline values: CDR1 MNHEY, CDR2 SMNVEV (reference sequence). V lost 4 bases and J lost 2; bases outside the gene matches: 7. The CDR3 coding sequence is TGTGCCAGCAGTTCCCTATTCAGGGGGCAAGAGACCCAGTACTTC. Its protein product is CASSSLFRGQETQYF.

This clonotype has a handful of counts. This chain uses TRBV7-9 with TRBJ2-1; the D gene is possibly TRBD1 (6 bases). V was shortened by 4 bases and J by 7 bases, with 14 bases between the two germline ends. This CDR3 has 14 amino acids. Germline CDR1 is SEHNR and CDR2 is FQNEAQ (reference sequence). The DNA for the CDR3 is TGTGCCAGCAGCTCCCTACTTAGGGGGAATGAGCAGTTCTTC. Its translation: CASSSLLRGNEQFF.